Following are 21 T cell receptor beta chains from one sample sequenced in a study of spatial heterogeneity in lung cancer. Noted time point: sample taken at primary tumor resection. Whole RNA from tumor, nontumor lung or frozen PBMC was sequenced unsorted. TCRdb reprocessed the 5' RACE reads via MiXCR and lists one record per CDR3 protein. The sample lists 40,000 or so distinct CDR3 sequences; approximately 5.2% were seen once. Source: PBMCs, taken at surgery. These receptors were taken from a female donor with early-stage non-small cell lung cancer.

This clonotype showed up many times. CDR3 residues: CASSVLAGGPRVYNEQFF. The DNA for the CDR3 is TGTGCCAGCAGCGTACTAGCGGGGGGGCCCCGAGTTTACAATGAGCAGTTCTTC. V gene TRBV7-9 combines with J gene TRBJ2-1; TRBD2 matches 13 bases. The CDR3 is 18 residues long. V gave up 5 bases and J gave up 4 bases; unmatched junction bases: 11. Germline V CDR1 and CDR2: SEHNR, FQNEAQ (reference sequence).

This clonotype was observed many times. The CDR3 DNA reads as TGTGCCAGCAGCGCGACGGACGGATCTGAAGCTTTCTTT. Protein product: CASSATDGSEAFF. The rearrangement joins TRBV9 to TRBJ1-1; D unresolved. Germline CDR1 SGDLS, CDR2 YYNGEE. The CDR3 spans 13 residues. Trimming left V 3 bases short and J 6 bases short, with 12 bases between. The entire variable domain, with the rest obtained from reference TRBV9 and TRBJ1-1, is as follows: DSGVTQTPKHLITATGQRVTLRCSPRSGDLSVYWYQQSLDQGLQFLIQYYNGEERAKGNILERFSAQQFPDLHSELNLSSLELGDSALYFCASSATDGSEAFFGQGTRLTVV.

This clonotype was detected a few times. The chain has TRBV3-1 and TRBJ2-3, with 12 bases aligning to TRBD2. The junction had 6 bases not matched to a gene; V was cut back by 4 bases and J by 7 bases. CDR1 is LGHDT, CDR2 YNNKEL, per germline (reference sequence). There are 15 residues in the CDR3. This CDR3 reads CASSPASGGAYTQYF. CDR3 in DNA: TGTGCCAGCAGCCCCGCTAGCGGGGGGGCGTATACGCAGTATTTT.

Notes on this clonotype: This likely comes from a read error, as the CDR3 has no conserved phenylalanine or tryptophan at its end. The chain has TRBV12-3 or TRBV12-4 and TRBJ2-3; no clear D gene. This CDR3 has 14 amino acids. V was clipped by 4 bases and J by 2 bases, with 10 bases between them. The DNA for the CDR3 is TGTGCCAGCAGTTGGGAACTTTTCACAGATACGCAGTATTCT. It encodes CASSWELFTDTQYS.

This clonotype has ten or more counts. CDR3 sequence reads: CASSLGPGTHEQYF. The CDR3 DNA is TGTGCCAGCAGCTTAGGCCCGGGGACCCACGAGCAGTACTTC. V and J are TRBV7-9 and TRBJ2-7; D tentatively reads TRBD1 or TRBD2 (5 bases each). CDR3 length: 14 amino acids. Looked up from germline, CDR1 is SEHNR and CDR2 is FQNEAQ (reference sequence). V was pared by 1 base and J by 5 bases, with 12 bases between.

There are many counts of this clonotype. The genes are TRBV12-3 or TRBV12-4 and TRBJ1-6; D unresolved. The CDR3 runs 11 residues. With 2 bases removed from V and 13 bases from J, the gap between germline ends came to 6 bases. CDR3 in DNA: TGTGCCAGCAGTTTAAGAGGGCCCCTCCACTTT. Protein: CASSLRGPLHF.

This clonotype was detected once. CDR3 loop: CASSFDRGIQYF. The CDR3 DNA reads TGTGCCAGCAGCTTTGACAGGGGTATCCAGTACTTC. The chain links TRBV7-6 to TRBJ2-5, with 8 bases lining up with TRBD1. The V gene end was trimmed by 3 bases and the J gene end by 10 bases; junction bases not matched to a gene: 4. Germline V CDR1 and CDR2: SGHVS, FNYEAQ. This CDR3 is 12 amino acids long.

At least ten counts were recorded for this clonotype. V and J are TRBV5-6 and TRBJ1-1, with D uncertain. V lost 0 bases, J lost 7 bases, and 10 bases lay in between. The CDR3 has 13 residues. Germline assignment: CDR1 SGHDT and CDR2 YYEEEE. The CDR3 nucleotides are TGTGCCAGCAGCTTGGCAGTGACGGGTGAAGCTTTCTTT. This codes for CASSLAVTGEAFF.

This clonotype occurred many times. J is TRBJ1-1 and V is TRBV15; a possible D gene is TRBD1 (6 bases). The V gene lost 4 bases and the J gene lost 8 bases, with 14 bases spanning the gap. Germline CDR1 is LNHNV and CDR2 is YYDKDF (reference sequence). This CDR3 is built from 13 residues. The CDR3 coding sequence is TGTGCCACCAGCACTTTCGCAGGGGTAGAAGCTTTCTTT. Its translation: CATSTFAGVEAFF.

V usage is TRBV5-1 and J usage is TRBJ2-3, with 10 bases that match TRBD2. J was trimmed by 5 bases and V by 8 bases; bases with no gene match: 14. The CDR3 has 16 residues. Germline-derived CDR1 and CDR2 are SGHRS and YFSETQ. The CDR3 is CASGDGSASGGDTQYF. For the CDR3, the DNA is TGCGCCAGTGGGGATGGTTCGGCTAGCGGGGGAGATACGCAGTATTTT.

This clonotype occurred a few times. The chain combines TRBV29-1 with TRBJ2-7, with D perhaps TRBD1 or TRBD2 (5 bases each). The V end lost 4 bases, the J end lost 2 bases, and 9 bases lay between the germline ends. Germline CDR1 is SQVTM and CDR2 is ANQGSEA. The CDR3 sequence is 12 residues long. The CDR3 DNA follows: TGCAGCGTTGGGGACGGAGCCTACGAGCAGTACTTC. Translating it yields CSVGDGAYEQYF.

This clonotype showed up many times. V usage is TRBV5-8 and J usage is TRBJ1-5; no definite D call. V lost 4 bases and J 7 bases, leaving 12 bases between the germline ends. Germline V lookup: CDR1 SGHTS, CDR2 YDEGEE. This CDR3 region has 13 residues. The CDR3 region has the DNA TGTGCCAGCAGCAGCCCCGGAGTCCAGCCCCAGCATTTT. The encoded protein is CASSSPGVQPQHF.

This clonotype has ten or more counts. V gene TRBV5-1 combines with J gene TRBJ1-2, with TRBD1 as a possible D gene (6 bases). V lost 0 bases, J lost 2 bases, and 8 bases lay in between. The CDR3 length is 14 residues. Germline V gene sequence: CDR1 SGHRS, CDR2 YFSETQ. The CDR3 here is CASSLGTDNYGYTF. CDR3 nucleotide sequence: TGCGCCAGCAGCTTGGGGACAGACAACTATGGCTACACCTTC.

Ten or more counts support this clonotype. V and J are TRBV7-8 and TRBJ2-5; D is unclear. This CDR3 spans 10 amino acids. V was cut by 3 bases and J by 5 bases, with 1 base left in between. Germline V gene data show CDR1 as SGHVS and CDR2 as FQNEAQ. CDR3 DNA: TGTGCCAGCAGCTTGGAGACCCAGTACTTC. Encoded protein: CASSLETQYF.

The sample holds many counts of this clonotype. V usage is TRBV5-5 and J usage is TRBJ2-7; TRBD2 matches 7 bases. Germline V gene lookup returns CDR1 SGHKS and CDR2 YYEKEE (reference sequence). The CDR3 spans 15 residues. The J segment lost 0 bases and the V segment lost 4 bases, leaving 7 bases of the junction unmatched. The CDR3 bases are TGTGCCAGCAGCCAGCGGGACGTTAGCTCCTACGAGCAGTACTTC. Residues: CASSQRDVSSYEQYF. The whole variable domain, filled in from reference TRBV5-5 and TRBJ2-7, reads DAGVTQSPTHLIKTRGQQVTLRCSPISGHKSVSWYQQVLGQGPQFIFQYYEKEERGRGNFPDRFSARQFPNYSSELNVNALLLGDSALYLCASSQRDVSSYEQYFGPGTRLTVT.

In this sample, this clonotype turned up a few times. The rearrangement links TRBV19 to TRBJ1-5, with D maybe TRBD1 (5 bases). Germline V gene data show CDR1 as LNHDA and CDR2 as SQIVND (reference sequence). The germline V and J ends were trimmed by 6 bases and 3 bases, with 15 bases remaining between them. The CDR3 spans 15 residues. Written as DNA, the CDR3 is TGTGCCAGTAGGAAGGGGAATTCCCCCAATCAGCCCCAGCATTTT. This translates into CASRKGNSPNQPQHF.

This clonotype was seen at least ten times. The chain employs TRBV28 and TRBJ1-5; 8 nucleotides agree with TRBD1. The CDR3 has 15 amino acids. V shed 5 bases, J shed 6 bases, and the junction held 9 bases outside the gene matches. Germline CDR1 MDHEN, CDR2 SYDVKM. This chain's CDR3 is CASSENRGGRQPQHF. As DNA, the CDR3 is TGTGCCAGCAGTGAGAACAGGGGGGGACGTCAGCCCCAGCATTTT.

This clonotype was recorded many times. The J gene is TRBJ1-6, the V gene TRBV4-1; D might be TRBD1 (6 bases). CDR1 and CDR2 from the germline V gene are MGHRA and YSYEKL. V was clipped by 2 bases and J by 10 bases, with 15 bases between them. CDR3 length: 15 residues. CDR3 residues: CASSQTGTGGSPLHF. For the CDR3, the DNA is TGCGCCAGCAGCCAAACCGGGACGGGGGGCTCACCCCTCCACTTT.

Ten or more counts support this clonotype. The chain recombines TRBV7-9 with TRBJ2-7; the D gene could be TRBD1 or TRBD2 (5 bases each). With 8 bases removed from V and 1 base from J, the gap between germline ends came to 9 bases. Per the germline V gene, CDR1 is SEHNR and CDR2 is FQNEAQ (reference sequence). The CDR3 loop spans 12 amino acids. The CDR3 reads CASGDGSYEQYF. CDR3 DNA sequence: TGTGCCAGCGGGGACGGGTCCTACGAGCAGTACTTC.

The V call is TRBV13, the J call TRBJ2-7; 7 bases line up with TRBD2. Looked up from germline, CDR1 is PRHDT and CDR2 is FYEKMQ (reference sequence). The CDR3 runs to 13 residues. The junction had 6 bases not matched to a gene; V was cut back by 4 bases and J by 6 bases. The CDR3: CASSSYTGGEQYF. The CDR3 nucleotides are TGTGCCAGCAGCTCTTACACGGGAGGCGAGCAGTACTTC. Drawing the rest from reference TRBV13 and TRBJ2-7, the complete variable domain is AAGVIQSPRHLIKEKRETATLKCYPIPRHDTVYWYQQGPGQDPQFLISFYEKMQSDKGSIPDRFSAQQFSDYHSELNMSSLELGDSALYFCASSSYTGGEQYFGPGTRLTVT.

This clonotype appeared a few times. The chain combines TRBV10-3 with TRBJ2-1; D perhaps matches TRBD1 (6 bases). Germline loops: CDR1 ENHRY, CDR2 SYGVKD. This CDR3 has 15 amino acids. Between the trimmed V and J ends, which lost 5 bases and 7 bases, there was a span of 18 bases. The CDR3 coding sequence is TGTGCCATCAGTCCTCGTGGAGCAGGGGAGAATGAGCAGTTCTTC. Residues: CAISPRGAGENEQFF.